The 26 T cell receptor beta chains in this list originate from one sample, sequenced in a study of metastatic and nonmetastatic thyroid tumors. Ahead of thyroid surgery, no patient had received treatment of any kind. MiXCR re-clonotyped the PCR reads for TCRdb. The sample comprises approximately 24,000 clones, about 21% of which are singletons, and over 10% rests with the top ten. Material for sequencing was blood. These receptors all stem from a male donor with papillary thyroid cancer or a benign thyroid nodule (not recorded which). Some clones in this sample may be carry-over from other donors' samples.

Notes on this clone: At one end, the junction sequence differs from germline, possibly due to a read error. This rearrangement joins TRBV4-1 to TRBJ2-7; D remains ambiguous. This CDR3 is built from 16 residues. From germline, CDR1 is MGHRA and CDR2 YSYEKL. Here the CDR3 reads CASSLWTADSSYERYF. DNA for the CDR3: TGCGCCAGCAGCCTTTGGACGGCGGATAGCTCCTACGAGCGGTACTTC.

This clone has ten or more counts. The CDR3 here is CASSGPPRGSNQPQHF. CDR3 bases: TGTGCCAGTAGCGGACCCCCTCGGGGAAGCAATCAGCCCCAGCATTTT. The V gene is TRBV19, the J gene TRBJ1-5, with D unresolved. The germline V and J ends were trimmed by 6 bases and 1 base, with 16 bases remaining between them. Germline assignment: CDR1 LNHDA and CDR2 SQIVND (reference sequence). The CDR3 length is 16 residues.

There are many counts of this clone. The chain has TRBV3-1 and TRBJ2-5; TRBD2 might be the D (6 bases). Trimming took off 8 bases at V and 5 bases at J, with 12 bases between the two ends. Germline V lookup: CDR1 LGHDT, CDR2 YNNKEL (reference sequence). The CDR3 has 12 residues. The CDR3 loop is CASATGDETQYF. CDR3 coding DNA: TGTGCCAGCGCAACGGGGGACGAGACCCAGTACTTC.

This chain's CDR3 is CASVGLAGSTGELFF. In nucleotides, the CDR3 is TGCGCCAGCGTTGGACTAGCGGGGTCCACCGGGGAGCTGTTTTTT. The chain joins TRBV5-1 to TRBJ2-2, with 12 bases fitting TRBD2. The trim removed 7 bases at V and 4 bases at J, leaving 5 bases unmatched. The CDR3 loop spans 15 amino acids. Germline assignment: CDR1 SGHRS and CDR2 YFSETQ.

CDR3 nucleotide sequence: TGTGCCACCGGGGAAGCGGGATTGTCAGATACGCAGTATTTT. Amino acids: CATGEAGLSDTQYF. The V gene is TRBV24-1, the J gene TRBJ2-3; TRBD2 aligns across 7 bases. The V segment lost 9 bases and the J segment 4 bases; nucleotides outside the gene matches: 9. Germline CDR1 and CDR2: KGHDR and SFDVKD. This CDR3 region has 14 residues.

Ten or more counts support this clone. A read error may be the cause here, since a much bigger clone is one base away. This specimen includes other DNA sequences encoding the same CDR3. The chain recombines TRBV7-2 with TRBJ1-1, with D perhaps matching TRBD1 (5 bases). From germline, CDR1 is SGHTA and CDR2 FQGNSA. The CDR3 totals 14 residues. CDR3 nucleotides: TGTGCCAGCAGATTCCACGGGGGAAACACCGAAGCTTTCTTT. Its protein product is CASRFHGGNTEAFF.

This clone was counted only a few times. The V call is TRBV6-5, the J call TRBJ1-1; weak D call: TRBD1 (5 bases). Trimming took off 2 bases at V and 8 bases at J, with 9 bases between the two ends. The CDR3 is 12 residues long. From germline, CDR1 is MNHEY and CDR2 SVGAGI. This CDR3 reads CASSYRAGEAFF. For the CDR3, the DNA is TGTGCCAGCAGTTACCGGGCAGGGGAAGCTTTCTTT.

The CDR3 nucleotides are TGTGCCAGCGCTTTAGGGTCATGGGGAGGAAACACCATATATTTT. The encoded protein is CASALGSWGGNTIYF. V gene TRBV6-1 combines with J gene TRBJ1-3; D remains unclear. Trimming shortened V by 8 bases and J by 4 bases, and 18 bases separated the two germline ends. The germline gives CDR1 MNHNS, CDR2 SASEGT. The CDR3 contains 15 residues.

This clone is labeled medium-sized. CDR3 amino acids: CSARDLDRGLEQYF. DNA of the CDR3: TGCAGTGCTAGAGATCTGGACAGGGGGCTCGAGCAGTACTTC. This chain joins TRBV20-1 and TRBJ2-7, with 11 bases aligning to TRBD1. Trimming took 0 bases from V and 6 from J; bases not matched to a gene: 4. Per germline, CDR1 DFQATT and CDR2 SNEGSKA (reference sequence). The CDR3 length is 14 residues.

The V and J genes are TRBV20-1 and TRBJ2-7; the D gene is possibly TRBD1 (5 bases). Per germline, CDR1 DFQATT and CDR2 SNEGSKA (reference sequence). The V end was cut by 7 bases, the J end by 6 bases, with 10 bases between. The CDR3 sequence is 10 residues long. The CDR3 region is CSGVGREQYF. DNA for the CDR3: TGCAGTGGAGTGGGGCGCGAGCAGTACTTC.

For this clone: Other DNA sequences from this sample encode an identical CDR3 as well. The gene calls are TRBV20-1 and TRBJ2-3, with TRBD2 matching over 7 bases. Germline CDR1 is DFQATT and CDR2 is SNEGSKA (reference sequence). CDR3 length equals 15 residues. V was pared by 8 bases and J by 3 bases, with 14 bases of the junction left unmatched. In DNA, the CDR3 is TGCAGTACTCTTGGGGGGGGTGGCTCAACAGATACGCAGTATTTT. This sequence encodes CSTLGGGGSTDTQYF.

This clone has a count of ten or more. The V and J genes are TRBV20-1 and TRBJ1-2; the D gene is possibly TRBD1 (5 bases). This CDR3 is 14 amino acids long. The V gene's germline CDR1 is DFQATT and CDR2 SNEGSKA (reference sequence). The V gene lost 0 bases and the J gene lost 8 bases, with 16 bases spanning the gap. CDR3 bases: TGCAGTGCTAGAGATCCGGGGGGTTTACCCGGCTACACCTTC. Translated, it gives CSARDPGGLPGYTF.

This clone showed up just a few times. This rearrangement joins TRBV3-1 to TRBJ1-3, with no clear D. The CDR3 extends over 13 amino acids. The germline V and J ends were trimmed by 3 bases and 2 bases, with 5 bases remaining between them. Germline-derived CDR1 and CDR2 are LGHDT and YNNKEL (reference sequence). The CDR3 loop is CASSHGAGNTIYF. CDR3 coding DNA: TGTGCCAGCAGCCACGGGGCTGGAAACACCATATATTTT.

This clone has ten or more counts. The rearrangement links TRBV12-5 to TRBJ2-1; TRBD1 might be the D (6 bases). The V end lost 1 base, the J end lost 4 bases, and 11 bases lay between the germline ends. Germline lookup yields CDR1 LGHNT and CDR2 FRNRAP. The length of the CDR3 is 15 residues. CDR3 sequence reads: CASGLATQGYNEQFF. CDR3 DNA: TGTGCTAGTGGTTTGGCTACACAGGGTTACAATGAGCAGTTCTTC.

This clone was seen at least ten times. The chain couples TRBV19 to TRBJ2-2; 9 nucleotides agree with TRBD1. From germline, CDR1 is LNHDA and CDR2 SQIVND (reference sequence). CDR3 length: 17 amino acids. The J segment lost 5 bases and the V segment lost 0 bases, leaving 7 bases of the junction unmatched. The CDR3 loop is CASSIDAGTGLTGELFF. The CDR3 DNA is TGTGCCAGTAGTATAGATGCCGGGACAGGGTTAACCGGGGAGCTGTTTTTT.

Worth noting for this clone: One end of the junction is discordant with germline, which a read error may explain. This chain connects TRBV5-6 to TRBJ2-5, with D tentatively TRBD2 (5 bases). The length of the CDR3 is 15 residues. Germline V gene lookup returns CDR1 SGHDT and CDR2 YYEEEE. CDR3 region: CASSLGLEGRETRYF. The CDR3 bases are TGTGCCAGCAGCTTGGGGCTAGAGGGAAGAGAGACCCGGTACTTC.

This chain links TRBV19 with TRBJ1-1; D remains ambiguous. The CDR3 is made up of 14 amino acids. Trimming left V 3 bases short and J 7 bases short, with 15 bases between. Germline CDR1 reads LNHDA; CDR2 reads SQIVND (reference sequence). CDR3 amino acids: CASSMIHRMGEAFF. CDR3 in DNA: TGTGCCAGTAGTATGATCCATCGAATGGGTGAAGCTTTCTTT.

Ten or more counts support this clone. J is TRBJ1-4 and V is TRBV29-1; D not certain. Germline lookup yields CDR1 SQVTM and CDR2 ANQGSEA. V lost 7 bases and J lost 2, with 14 bases in between. There are 14 residues in the CDR3. In nucleotides, the CDR3 is TGCAGCGCCTTCGAGGGCGGTACTAATGAAAAACTGTTTTTT. It is translated as CSAFEGGTNEKLFF.

This clone was observed at least ten times. An end of the junction differs from the germline gene, which may be a read error. V is TRBV6-1 and J is TRBJ1-5; 9 bases agree with TRBD1. Germline loops: CDR1 MNHNS, CDR2 SASEGT. The CDR3 extends over 14 amino acids. The CDR3 region is CASSIRQGDQSQHF. The CDR3 coding sequence is TGTGCCAGCAGTATTAGACAGGGGGATCAGTCCCAGCATTTT.

This chain joins TRBV12-3 or TRBV12-4 and TRBJ2-7, with D hard to call. The V gene lost 8 bases and the J gene lost 1 base, with 15 bases spanning the gap. The CDR3 extends over 14 amino acids. The CDR3 region is CASLKTIGSYEQYF. CDR3 bases: TGTGCCAGCCTGAAAACCATCGGATCCTACGAGCAGTACTTC.

The chain joins TRBV20-1 to TRBJ2-5; D is unresolved. Trimming removed 1 base at V and 2 bases at J, with 14 bases between. Germline values: CDR1 DFQATT, CDR2 SNEGSKA (reference sequence). There are 15 residues in the CDR3. The CDR3 loop is CSARGRLEPQETQYF. In DNA, the CDR3 is TGCAGTGCTAGAGGTCGACTGGAACCGCAAGAGACCCAGTACTTC.

This clone was detected ten times or more. CDR3 nucleotides: TGCAGCGTCCTAGCGGGTCCCAGGGGGAGGGGCTACGAGCAGTACTTC. Protein: CSVLAGPRGRGYEQYF. The rearrangement joins TRBV20-1 to TRBJ2-7, with D possibly being TRBD2 (8 bases). This CDR3 region has 16 residues. Germline CDR1 is DFQATT and CDR2 is SNEGSKA (reference sequence).

V is TRBV7-6 and J is TRBJ2-6, with 9 bases lining up with TRBD1. The CDR3 is made up of 18 amino acids. CDR1 is SGHVS and CDR2 is FNYEAQ in the germline V gene. Germline trimming cut 1 base from V and 0 bases from J; bases unmatched to any gene: 4. This CDR3 reads CASSLEGQGISGANVLTF. The CDR3 DNA follows: TGTGCCAGCAGCTTAGAAGGACAGGGGATCTCTGGGGCCAACGTCCTGACTTTC.

This clone ranks as medium-sized. The chain carries TRBV6-5 and TRBJ1-1; possible D gene TRBD1, 5 bases. The germline V gene encodes CDR1 MNHEY and CDR2 SVGAGI. The V end was cut by 2 bases, the J end by 4 bases, with 14 bases between. The CDR3 is 15 amino acids. The CDR3 region is CASSYDQGVVTEAFF. CDR3 DNA sequence: TGTGCCAGCAGTTACGACCAGGGTGTAGTCACTGAAGCTTTCTTT.

In this sample, this clone turned up many times. The chain combines TRBV11-2 with TRBJ1-2; 8 bases match TRBD1. With V trimmed by 5 bases and J by 2 bases, 7 bases remained unmatched. This CDR3 spans 15 amino acids. Germline lookup yields CDR1 SGHAT and CDR2 FQNNGV. The CDR3 nucleotides read TGTGCCAGCAGCCCATGGACAGGGTCGAACTATGGCTACACCTTC. Encoded protein: CASSPWTGSNYGYTF.

This clone came up a few times. The rearrangement joins TRBV2 to TRBJ1-2; 7 bases map to TRBD1. The trim removed 7 bases at V and 2 bases at J, leaving 7 bases unmatched. The germline V gene has CDR1 SNHLY and CDR2 FYNNEI. The CDR3 length is 14 residues. The DNA for the CDR3 is TGTGCCAGCAATCGACAGGGCCCCAACTATGGCTACACCTTC. Translating gives CASNRQGPNYGYTF.